This TCR beta chain was sequenced during a study of molecular identifiers for immune sequencing clone quantification. Study-wide results and limits: A shared barcode on identical TCR molecules could lead to underestimated sizes for highly expanded clones.

Trimming removed 5 bases from V and 6 bases from J, with 17 bases in between. The germline gives CDR1 SGHNT, CDR2 YENEEA. The CDR3 has 14 amino acids. TCRdb independently ran MiXCR on the PCR reads; one entry per CDR3 protein. The table includes fewer than 350,000 distinct CDR3 sequences, under 25% detected once. Points on this clonotype: Its antigen is currently unknown.

The gene calls are TRBV11-3 and TRBJ2-7, with unresolved D. Sequencing was performed on naive CD8+ T cells from blood, with Jurkat cell RNA spiked in. Subset reported: FACS-sorted CD8+CD4-CCR7+CD45RA+ naive T cells. The TCR comes from a human donor in good health. Some libraries in this study had Jurkat cell RNA spiked in. In DNA, the CDR3 is TGTGCCAGCAGCCAAAGACATTTGTTTGGCGAGCAGTACTTC. Encoded protein: CASSQRHLFGEQYF.